A selection of T cell receptor beta chains follows, all from one sample in a study of T cells in Graves' hyperthyroidism and ophthalmopathy. MiXCR was run by TCRdb on the multiplex PCR reads, yielding one entry per CDR3 protein. This sample has 660,000 or so distinct CDR3 sequences, with about 45% found just once. Sequences were obtained from peripheral blood or thyroid tissue (not recorded which). Receptor source: an adult man with Graves' disease, either hyperthyroidism or ophthalmopathy (not recorded which). The CDR3 runs from the conserved cysteine through the conserved F or W. A D gene is named only where the DNA matches it firmly.

V gene: TRBV14
J gene: TRBJ2-6
D gene: TRBD1
CDR3 length: 16
CDR3 protein: CASRDRASSGANVLTF

V gene: TRBV25-1
J gene: TRBJ1-2
D gene: TRBD1
CDR3 length: 16
CDR3 protein: CASSVSRDRDVEGYTF

V gene: TRBV7-7
J gene: TRBJ1-3
D gene: -
CDR3 length: 16
CDR3 protein: CASSLTASGLGNTIYF

V gene: TRBV29-1
J gene: TRBJ1-3
D gene: TRBD1
CDR3 length: 14
CDR3 protein: CSVEVGTGGNTIYF

V gene: TRBV2
J gene: TRBJ1-4
D gene: -
CDR3 length: 14
CDR3 protein: CASRWDGSNEKLFF

V gene: TRBV7-2
J gene: TRBJ1-1
D gene: -
CDR3 length: 15
CDR3 protein: CASSSTSSMNTEAFF

V gene: TRBV20-1
J gene: TRBJ1-5
D gene: TRBD1
CDR3 length: 15
CDR3 protein: CSASPGTGNNQPQHF

V gene: TRBV20-1
J gene: TRBJ2-7
D gene: -
CDR3 length: 11
CDR3 protein: CSAKRVYEQYF

V gene: TRBV7-2
J gene: TRBJ2-7
D gene: -
CDR3 length: 14
CDR3 protein: CASSEVGQFYEQYF

V gene: TRBV19
J gene: TRBJ1-5
D gene: -
CDR3 length: 15
CDR3 protein: CASSIGSLDPRPQHF

V gene: TRBV7-8
J gene: TRBJ1-5
D gene: TRBD1
CDR3 length: 15
CDR3 protein: CASSRVGQGNQPQHF

V gene: TRBV20-1
J gene: TRBJ2-7
D gene: -
CDR3 length: 12
CDR3 protein: CSAKTEMDEQYF

V gene: TRBV25-1
J gene: TRBJ2-5
D gene: -
CDR3 length: 15
CDR3 protein: CASSDRGWVLETQYF

V gene: TRBV24-1
J gene: TRBJ2-7
D gene: TRBD2
CDR3 length: 15
CDR3 protein: CATRSPGTSGYEQYF

V gene: TRBV9
J gene: TRBJ1-1
D gene: -
CDR3 length: 17
CDR3 protein: CASSVLGAPGMNTEAFF

V gene: TRBV2
J gene: TRBJ1-6
D gene: TRBD1
CDR3 length: 14
CDR3 protein: CASSRTGGELPLHF

V gene: TRBV7-9
J gene: TRBJ2-5
D gene: -
CDR3 length: 17
CDR3 protein: CASSSRGLGRIQETQYF

V gene: TRBV7-9
J gene: TRBJ1-5
D gene: TRBD1
CDR3 length: 14
CDR3 protein: CASTTGQGSQPQHF

V gene: TRBV4-1
J gene: TRBJ1-1
D gene: -
CDR3 length: 15
CDR3 protein: CASSLEVRTLTEAFF

V gene: TRBV12-3/TRBV12-4
J gene: TRBJ2-5
D gene: -
CDR3 length: 15
CDR3 protein: CASSYLGRGWETQYF

V gene: TRBV10-2
J gene: TRBJ1-3
D gene: -
CDR3 length: 15
CDR3 protein: CASSLGQNSGNTIYF

V gene: TRBV5-1
J gene: TRBJ1-2
D gene: TRBD1
CDR3 length: 16
CDR3 protein: CASTSHTGAPFDGYTF

V gene: TRBV29-1
J gene: TRBJ2-5
D gene: -
CDR3 length: 10
CDR3 protein: CSVETGGQYF

V gene: TRBV19
J gene: TRBJ1-2
D gene: TRBD1
CDR3 length: 12
CDR3 protein: CASRDRNYGYTF

V gene: TRBV25-1
J gene: TRBJ2-7
D gene: TRBD2
CDR3 length: 14
CDR3 protein: CASSQLAGVYEQYF

V gene: TRBV6-1
J gene: TRBJ1-1
D gene: -
CDR3 length: 12
CDR3 protein: CASSGGPLAPFF

V gene: TRBV29-1
J gene: TRBJ2-7
D gene: TRBD2
CDR3 length: 14
CDR3 protein: CSVGTGTRDYEQYF